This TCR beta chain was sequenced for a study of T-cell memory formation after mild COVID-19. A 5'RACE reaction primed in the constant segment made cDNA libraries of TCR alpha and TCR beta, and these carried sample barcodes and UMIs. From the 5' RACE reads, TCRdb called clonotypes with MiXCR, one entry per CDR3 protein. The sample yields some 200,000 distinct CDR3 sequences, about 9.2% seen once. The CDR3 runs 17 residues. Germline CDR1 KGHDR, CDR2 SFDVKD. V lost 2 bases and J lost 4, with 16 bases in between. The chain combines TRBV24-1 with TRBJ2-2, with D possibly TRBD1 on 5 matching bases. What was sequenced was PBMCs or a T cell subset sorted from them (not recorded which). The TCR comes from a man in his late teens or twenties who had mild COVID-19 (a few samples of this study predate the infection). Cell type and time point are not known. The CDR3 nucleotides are TGTGCCACCAGTGATTCTTGGGCAGGGTTAGGCACCGGGGAGCTGTTTTTT. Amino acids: CATSDSWAGLGTGELFF.